The 29 T cell receptor beta chains presented below share a single source sample, sequenced in a study of blood T cell repertoires in COVID-19. Sequencing used immunoSEQ multiplex PCR; TCRdb keeps in-frame clones, though not all of them. The sample records about 55,000 clones, less than 90% being singletons. Sequencing used peripheral blood. Source of these receptors: a woman in her sixties with acute or convalescent COVID-19.

The J gene is TRBJ1-2, the V gene TRBV5-1, with 10 bases matching TRBD1. The CDR3 loop spans 15 amino acids. Trimming at V came to 3 bases and at J to 3 bases, leaving 5 bases not matched to a gene. Germline V lookup: CDR1 SGHRS, CDR2 YFSETQ. The CDR3 DNA is TGCGCCAGCAGCTCCGGGACAGGGGAAGACTATGGCTACACCTTC. Its protein is CASSSGTGEDYGYTF.

The V call is TRBV2, the J call TRBJ2-5; 8 bases align to TRBD1. Germline V gives CDR1 SNHLY, CDR2 FYNNEI. Trimming cost V 6 bases and J 7 bases; bases outside gene matches: 19. The CDR3 runs to 17 residues. CDR3 in DNA: TGTGCCAGCAGCGGACAGGGCGGCCGGGAGATTGGGAGGACCCAGTACTTC. Encoded protein: CASSGQGGREIGRTQYF.

The rearrangement links TRBV6-1 to TRBJ2-2; a weak D match, TRBD1 (6 bases). CDR1 is MNHNS and CDR2 is SASEGT in the germline V gene. This CDR3 is built from 14 residues. The V gene lost 1 base and the J gene lost 4 bases, with 7 bases spanning the gap. The CDR3 loop reads CASSEDRATGELFF. CDR3 nucleotide sequence: TGTGCCAGCAGTGAAGACAGGGCCACCGGGGAGCTGTTTTTT.

This chain uses TRBV28 with TRBJ1-5; no clear D. The CDR3 has 14 residues. In germline, CDR1 is MDHEN, CDR2 SYDVKM. V was cut by 6 bases and J by 2 bases, with 11 bases left in between. The CDR3 loop is CASREEVGNQPQHF. The CDR3 DNA follows: TGTGCCAGCAGGGAAGAGGTTGGCAATCAGCCCCAGCATTTT.

This chain links TRBV2 with TRBJ2-1; 13 nucleotides align to TRBD2. CDR1 SNHLY and CDR2 FYNNEI come from the germline V gene. This CDR3 is built from 14 residues. V lost 5 bases to trimming and J lost 8 bases; unmatched junction nucleotides: 3. Here the CDR3 reads CASSTGLAGDEQFF. CDR3 bases: TGTGCCAGCAGTACCGGACTAGCGGGAGATGAGCAGTTCTTC.

Remarks on this clone: The junction shows a germline mismatch at one end, possibly a read error. The chain has TRBV5-6 and TRBJ2-1; TRBD1 matches 8 bases. Germline V CDR1 and CDR2: SGHDT, YYEEEE. This CDR3 comprises 13 residues. The DNA for the CDR3 is TGTGCCAGCAGCAGGACAGGGTACAGTGAGCAGTTCTTC. Its protein product is CASSRTGYSEQFF.

The V call is TRBV19, the J call TRBJ1-4, with D perhaps matching TRBD1 (5 bases). The V and J ends lost 6 bases and 0 bases respectively, with 8 bases between them. The germline V gene encodes CDR1 LNHDA and CDR2 SQIVND (reference sequence). The CDR3 has 14 amino acids. In DNA, the CDR3 is TGTGCCAGTAGGCGGGACGCAACTAATGAAAAACTGTTTTTT. Translation: CASRRDATNEKLFF.

The chain employs TRBV1 and TRBJ2-5; the table assigns TRBD2, which was not confirmed against the DNA. TRBV1 is a pseudogene. The length of the CDR3 is 18 residues. CDR3 sequence reads: CTSSQDMSPRGGQETQYF. CDR3 nucleotides: TGCACCAGCAGCCAAGATATGTCCCCGCGGGGGGGCCAAGAGACCCAGTACTTC.

The chain couples TRBV4-2 to TRBJ2-1; 7 bases are a match to TRBD2. The CDR3 covers 15 residues. Trimming removed 6 bases from V and 7 bases from J; junction bases left unmatched: 12. Looked up from germline, CDR1 is LGHNA and CDR2 is YNFKEQ. The DNA for the CDR3 is TGTGCCAGCAGTCCCACCGGGCGGGAGAAAAATGAGCAGTTCTTC. The encoded protein is CASSPTGREKNEQFF.

The genes are TRBV18 and TRBJ1-1; D not resolved. The CDR3 length is 15 residues. CDR1 and CDR2 (germline): KGHSH, LQKENI. V dropped 5 bases and J dropped 2 bases, with 15 bases sitting between them. CDR3 in DNA: TGTGCCAGCTCAAACCGAGGTGATATTAACACTGAAGCTTTCTTT. It translates to CASSNRGDINTEAFF.

The chain carries TRBV9 and TRBJ1-2, with D possibly TRBD1 on 5 matching bases. V was trimmed by 3 bases and J by 0 bases, leaving 12 bases between them. There are 15 residues in the CDR3. Germline values: CDR1 SGDLS, CDR2 YYNGEE. CDR3 residues: CASSARGLTNYGYTF. In DNA form, the CDR3 reads TGTGCCAGCAGCGCAAGGGGACTAACTAACTATGGCTACACCTTC.

This clone showed up just a few times. The rearrangement uses TRBV5-1 and TRBJ2-3, with D possibly TRBD2 on 6 matching bases. Between the trimmed V and J ends, which lost 4 bases and 0 bases, there was a span of 12 bases. Germline loops: CDR1 SGHRS, CDR2 YFSETQ. The CDR3 loop spans 15 amino acids. CDR3 protein: CASSPSVSSTDTQYF. CDR3 coding DNA: TGCGCCAGCAGCCCTAGCGTATCTAGCACAGATACGCAGTATTTT.

This clone was seen a handful of times. J is TRBJ1-1 and V is TRBV7-3; perhaps TRBD1 as D (5 bases). V gave up 5 bases and J gave up 0 bases, with 10 bases separating them. CDR3 length: 14 amino acids. CDR1 is SGHTA and CDR2 is FQGTGA in the germline V gene. CDR3 loop: CASSQGSMNTEAFF. The CDR3 coding sequence is TGTGCCAGCAGCCAGGGTTCCATGAACACTGAAGCTTTCTTT.

V gene TRBV5-1 combines with J gene TRBJ1-1, with 10 bases identical to TRBD1. The junction had 4 bases not matched to a gene; V was cut back by 4 bases and J by 4 bases. The CDR3 length is 14 residues. The germline V gene encodes CDR1 SGHRS and CDR2 YFSETQ. CDR3 DNA sequence: TGCGCCAGCAGCAAAGGACAGGGGGGCACTGAAGCTTTCTTT. Protein: CASSKGQGGTEAFF. Variable domain in full (rest from reference TRBV5-1 and TRBJ1-1): KAGVTQTPRYLIKTRGQQVTLSCSPISGHRSVSWYQQTPGQGLQFLFEYFSETQRNKGNFPGRFSGRQFSNSRSEMNVSTLELGDSALYLCASSKGQGGTEAFFGQGTRLTVV.

The chain recombines TRBV29-1 with TRBJ1-1; weak D call: TRBD1 (5 bases). Germline V gene lookup returns CDR1 SQVTM and CDR2 ANQGSEA. V was clipped by 5 bases and J by 4 bases, with 14 bases between them. CDR3 length: 13 amino acids. In DNA form, the CDR3 reads TGCAGCGTTTGGCCGGGGGTGAGCACTGAAGCTTTCTTT. Its protein is CSVWPGVSTEAFF. The whole variable domain, remainder taken from reference TRBV29-1 and TRBJ1-1, is SAVISQKPSRDICQRGTSLTIQCQVDSQVTMMFWYRQQPGQSLTLIATANQGSEATYESGFVIDKFPISRPNLTFSTLTVSNMSPEDSSIYLCSVWPGVSTEAFFGQGTRLTVV.

This chain connects TRBV27 to TRBJ2-3, with unresolved D. The CDR3 consists of 14 residues. Between the trimmed V and J ends, which lost 2 bases and 1 base, there was a span of 7 bases. CDR1 is MNHEY, CDR2 SMNVEV, per germline (reference sequence). For the CDR3, the DNA is TGTGCCAGCAGTTTACGGTTTGGCACAGATACGCAGTATTTT. This translates into CASSLRFGTDTQYF.

The V gene is TRBV19, the J gene TRBJ2-5, with D possibly matching TRBD1 (6 bases). Germline CDR1 reads LNHDA; CDR2 reads SQIVND (reference sequence). CDR3 length: 15 amino acids. With 1 base removed from V and 7 bases from J, the gap between germline ends came to 16 bases. The chain's CDR3 is CASSIGVAGDGTQYF. The DNA for the CDR3 is TGTGCCAGTAGTATAGGTGTGGCAGGGGATGGGACCCAGTACTTC.

This clone was seen a handful of times. This chain connects TRBV6-5 to TRBJ1-2; a weak D match, TRBD1 (6 bases). The CDR3 has 14 residues. Germline-derived CDR1 and CDR2 are MNHEY and SVGAGI. The V end lost 5 bases, the J end lost 5 bases, and 15 bases lay between the germline ends. CDR3 coding DNA: TGTGCCAGCAGTCCACCCGACAGGCTATATGGCTACACCTTC. This translates into CASSPPDRLYGYTF.

CDR3 nucleotide sequence: TGTGCCAGCAGCACCCAACAGGGCCAGTGGGACACTGAAGCTTTCTTT. Protein sequence: CASSTQQGQWDTEAFF. V usage is TRBV5-6 and J usage is TRBJ1-1; D possibly corresponds to TRBD1 (6 bases). Germline-derived CDR1 and CDR2 are SGHDT and YYEEEE. The CDR3 totals 16 residues. The germline V and J ends were trimmed by 4 bases and 3 bases, with 19 bases remaining between them.

The V call is TRBV7-8, the J call TRBJ1-1; D gene unclear. CDR1 is SGHVS, CDR2 FQNEAQ, per germline. Trimming removed 3 bases at V and 0 bases at J, with 14 bases between. This CDR3 is 16 amino acids long. This CDR3 reads CASSLTGFAMNTEAFF. The DNA for the CDR3 is TGTGCCAGCAGCTTGACGGGGTTCGCAATGAACACTGAAGCTTTCTTT. Supplemented by reference TRBV7-8 and TRBJ1-1, the full variable domain reads GAGVSQSPRYKVAKRGQDVALRCDPISGHVSLFWYQQALGQGPEFLTYFQNEAQLDKSGLPSDRFFAERPEGSVSTLKIQRTQQEDSAVYLCASSLTGFAMNTEAFFGQGTRLTVV.

V is TRBV19 and J is TRBJ1-6; D is possibly TRBD1 (5 bases). The CDR3 length is 15 residues. Trimming stripped 6 bases from V and 14 bases from J, with 23 bases between. CDR1 LNHDA and CDR2 SQIVND come from the germline V gene (reference sequence). CDR3 in amino acids: CASRTSMGRGTSLHF. Here the CDR3 DNA reads TGTGCCAGTAGGACCTCCATGGGGCGGGGAACGTCCCTCCACTTT.

The chain couples TRBV19 to TRBJ1-4, with a tentative D call TRBD1 (5 bases). This CDR3 spans 14 amino acids. Germline assignment: CDR1 LNHDA and CDR2 SQIVND (reference sequence). V lost 5 bases and J lost 5, with 12 bases in between. The CDR3 DNA is TGTGCCAGTAGTTGGAGGGACTTAAATGAAAAACTGTTTTTT. It specifies CASSWRDLNEKLFF.

The gene calls are TRBV12-3 or TRBV12-4 and TRBJ2-5; weak D call: TRBD1 (6 bases). CDR3 length: 13 amino acids. Trimming took 6 bases from V and 5 from J, leaving 13 bases between them. CDR3 in DNA: TGTGCCAGCAGACCGGACAGTAGTGAGACCCAGTACTTC. Translated, it gives CASRPDSSETQYF.

The chain uses TRBV7-9 and TRBJ1-3, with TRBD1 matching 8 bases. V lost 5 bases, J lost 2 bases, and 2 bases stayed unmatched. CDR3 length: 14 residues. Germline values: CDR1 SEHNR, CDR2 FQNEAQ (reference sequence). The CDR3 here is CASSPRGPGNTIYF. Written as DNA, the CDR3 is TGTGCCAGCAGCCCCAGGGGGCCTGGAAACACCATATATTTT. Filled out from reference TRBV7-9 and TRBJ1-3, the complete variable domain reads DTGVSQNPRHKITKRGQNVTFRCDPISEHNRLYWYRQTLGQGPEFLTYFQNEAQLEKSRLLSDRFSAERPKGSFSTLEIQRTEQGDSAMYLCASSPRGPGNTIYFGEGSWLTVV.

The genes are TRBV2 and TRBJ1-4, with 8 nucleotides matching TRBD1. Germline trimming cut 4 bases from V and 6 bases from J; bases unmatched to any gene: 7. CDR3 size: 15 residues. Germline V CDR1 and CDR2: SNHLY, FYNNEI. The CDR3 here is CASSGAGGVDEKLFF. DNA of the CDR3: TGTGCCAGCAGTGGGGCAGGGGGCGTTGATGAAAAACTGTTTTTT.

The chain recombines TRBV30 with TRBJ1-5; D is undetermined. The V gene lost 0 bases and the J gene lost 0 bases, with 6 bases spanning the gap. This CDR3 comprises 14 residues. Looked up from germline, CDR1 is GTSNPN and CDR2 is SVGIG (reference sequence). In nucleotides, the CDR3 is TGTGCCTGGAGTGTCATAGATAGCAATCAGCCCCAGCATTTT. Translating gives CAWSVIDSNQPQHF.

CDR3 sequence reads: CASSPRKGGTEAFF. The CDR3 DNA reads as TGTGCCAGCTCACCACGTAAGGGGGGGACTGAAGCTTTCTTT. V is TRBV18 and J is TRBJ1-1, with TRBD1 as a possible D gene (6 bases). The CDR3 spans 14 residues. Per the germline V gene, CDR1 is KGHSH and CDR2 is LQKENI. V lost 1 base and J lost 5, with 11 bases in between.

The chain employs TRBV4-1 and TRBJ1-3, with a weak D call TRBD1 (5 bases). The germline CDR1 and CDR2 sequences are MGHRA and YSYEKL. The CDR3 is 14 amino acids. V shed 3 bases and J shed 2 bases, with 8 bases lying between them. CDR3 coding DNA: TGCGCCAGCAGCCATCCGGGGGCTGGAAACACCATATATTTT. Translation gives CASSHPGAGNTIYF.

This chain uses TRBV6-5 with TRBJ1-1; D possibly corresponds to TRBD1 (6 bases). Trimming shortened V by 5 bases and J by 11 bases, and 15 bases separated the two germline ends. The CDR3 runs to 12 residues. Germline V gene lookup returns CDR1 MNHEY and CDR2 SVGAGI. Here the CDR3 DNA reads TGTGCCAGCAGTAAACGGCAGGGGTACGCTTTCTTT. This encodes CASSKRQGYAFF.